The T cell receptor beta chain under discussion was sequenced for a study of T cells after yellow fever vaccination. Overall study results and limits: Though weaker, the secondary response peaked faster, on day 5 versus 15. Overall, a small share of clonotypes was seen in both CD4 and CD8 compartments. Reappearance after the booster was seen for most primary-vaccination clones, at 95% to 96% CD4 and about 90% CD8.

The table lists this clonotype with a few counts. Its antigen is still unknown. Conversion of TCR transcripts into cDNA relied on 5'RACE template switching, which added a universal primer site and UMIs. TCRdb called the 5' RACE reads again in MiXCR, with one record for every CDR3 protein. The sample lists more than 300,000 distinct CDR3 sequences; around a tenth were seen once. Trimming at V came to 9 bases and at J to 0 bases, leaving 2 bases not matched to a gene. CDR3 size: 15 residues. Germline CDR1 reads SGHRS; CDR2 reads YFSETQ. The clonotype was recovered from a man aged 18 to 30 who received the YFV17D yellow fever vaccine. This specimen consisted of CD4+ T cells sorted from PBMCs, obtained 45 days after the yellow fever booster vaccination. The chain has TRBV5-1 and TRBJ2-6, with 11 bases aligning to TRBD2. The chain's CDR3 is CATGTSGSGANVLTF. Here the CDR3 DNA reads TGCGCCACCGGGACTAGCGGCTCTGGGGCCAACGTCCTGACTTTC.